The sequence of this T cell receptor (beta chain) was determined in a study of cytomegalovirus exposure and HLA in healthy donors. The PCR contained 60 Vbeta and 13 Jbeta primers. Repertoires were generated with immunoSEQ multiplex PCR, while TCRdb's copy carries only in-frame clones and drops some. The data show about 120,000 clones, 75% to 85% seen once. On this clone: Its antigen is currently unknown.

Findings and limits, study-wide: HLA restriction was apparent for most CMV-associated TCR beta chains in a later analysis. In an earlier analysis, most TCR beta V segments were productive about 87% or about 30% of the time.

CDR3 size: 13 residues. V was cut by 6 bases and J by 4 bases, with 10 bases left in between. The germline V gene has CDR1 LGHNT and CDR2 FRNRAP. Sequencing was done on a sample of PBMCs. The receptor's source is a male donor in good health and CMV-seronegative. The J gene is TRBJ1-5, the V gene TRBV12-5, with unresolved D. The CDR3 DNA reads as TGTGCTAGTGGGATGACTACAAATCAGCCCCAGCATTTT. This gives the protein CASGMTTNQPQHF. Supplemented by reference TRBV12-5 and TRBJ1-5, the full variable domain reads DARVTQTPRHKVTEMGQEVTMRCQPILGHNTVFWYRQTMMQGLELLAYFRNRAPLDDSGMPKDRFSAEMPDATLATLKIQPSEPRDSAVYFCASGMTTNQPQHFGDGTRLSIL.